These T cell receptor beta chains were read from a single sample in a study of shared clonotypes between healthy human individuals. Profiled with immunoSEQ multiplex PCR; TCRdb holds only in-frame clones, not every one. The data contain about 600,000 clones, 95% to 98% of them singletons. The sample was naive CD4+ T cells sorted from blood. Receptors originate from a woman in her 30s in good health. Both conserved end residues are part of each CDR3. A D gene is named only where the DNA matches it firmly. The size entry is marked missing in some rows and otherwise reads once, few, many or a size class.

TRBD1,TRBJ2-5,once,TRBV25-1,CASSLRQGQETQYF,TGTGCCAGCAGCCTCAGACAGGGTCAGGAGACCCAGTACTTC
TRBD1,TRBJ2-1,few,TRBV4-2,CASSQEGQVNNEQFF,TGTGCCAGCAGCCAAGAAGGACAGGTGAACAATGAGCAGTTCTTC
TRBD2,TRBJ2-7,once,TRBV18,CASSPPGLADYEQYF,TGTGCCAGCTCACCACCGGGACTAGCGGATTACGAGCAGTACTTC
-,TRBJ1-1,-,TRBV27,CASSVSAITHEAFF,TGTGCCAGCAGCGTCAGCGCGATTACCCATGAAGCTTTCTTT
-,TRBJ2-7,-,TRBV6-6,CASSRVPGGYEQYF,TGTGCCAGCAGCAGGGTTCCAGGAGGCTACGAGCAGTACTTC
TRBD2,TRBJ2-7,-,TRBV6-1,CASRGTGGPYEQYF,TGTGCCAGCCGGGGTACGGGAGGGCCATACGAGCAGTACTTC
TRBD1,TRBJ1-6,-,TRBV5-1,CASGRGTGSNSPLHF,TGCGCCAGCGGCCGGGGGACAGGATCCAATTCACCCCTCCACTTT
TRBD1,TRBJ1-6,-,TRBV5-1,CASSAQGAPSPLHF,TGCGCCAGCAGCGCACAGGGGGCCCCTTCACCCCTCCACTTT
TRBD2,TRBJ2-1,-,TRBV5-4,CASSLRLAGGGNEQFF,TGTGCCAGCAGCCTAAGACTAGCGGGAGGAGGCAATGAGCAGTTCTTC
-,TRBJ1-3,few,TRBV6-6,CASSYSEGSGNTIYF,TGTGCCAGCAGTTACTCTGAAGGGTCTGGAAACACCATATATTTT
TRBD1,TRBJ1-2,once,TRBV5-1,CASSPDRDPGYTF,TGCGCCAGCAGCCCGGACAGGGACCCTGGCTACACCTTC
TRBD1,TRBJ2-7,-,TRBV28,CASSLRDRAVPYEQYF,TGTGCCAGCAGTTTAAGGGACAGAGCAGTCCCCTACGAGCAGTACTTC
-,TRBJ1-4,-,TRBV6-5,CASRSGPGEKLFF,TGTGCCAGCCGGTCGGGCCCGGGGGAAAAACTGTTTTTT
-,TRBJ1-2,-,TRBV27,CASSRPGGYGYTF,TGTGCCAGCAGTCGTCCGGGGGGCTATGGCTACACCTTC